This is a list of T cell receptor beta chains from one sample in a study of blood T cells in healthy people across ages. TCRdb itself ran the 5' RACE reads through MiXCR, one entry per CDR3 protein. The table records 600,000 to 650,000 distinct CDR3 sequences, 58% of them present only once. The sample consisted of blood. All receptors derive from a man aged 55 to 70 in good health. Both conserved end residues are part of each CDR3. The D gene is left open where the match is weak. Rows give clone size only sometimes, using once, few, many, or a class for an expanded clone.

16 | TRBJ2-1 | TRBV10-3 | NA | NA | CAIRDPTLRSYNEQFF
15 | TRBJ2-4 | TRBV7-2 | NA | NA | CASSLVMMGKNVQYF
16 | NA | TRBV27 | TRBD1 | few | CASTSGRYRGPGTQYF
15 | TRBJ1-1 | TRBV7-9 | NA | NA | CASSLARTVTTEAFF
15 | TRBJ2-2 | TRBV4-2 | NA | NA | CASSQDLKGTGELFF
14 | TRBJ2-7 | TRBV3-1 | NA | NA | CASSRQLSSYEQYF
16 | TRBJ1-6 | TRBV29-1 | NA | few | CSVRTEGSSYNSPLHF
14 | NA | TRBV2 | TRBD1 | NA | CASNQPGQGREQYF
15 | TRBJ1-5 | TRBV4-2 | NA | few | CASSPSGDSNQPQHF
15 | TRBJ1-1 | TRBV18 | NA | NA | CASSPKGLGDTEAFF
16 | TRBJ2-5 | TRBV20-1 | TRBD2 | NA | CSARAVAGARQETQYF
15 | TRBJ2-1 | TRBV4-2 | NA | NA | CASSQAGDVVNEQFF
16 | TRBJ2-7 | TRBV28 | TRBD1 | NA | CASSLSGTGGSYEQYF
14 | TRBJ1-6 | TRBV6-5 | NA | few | CASSTWGKNSPLHF
15 | TRBJ1-6 | TRBV27 | NA | NA | CASGSRESYNSPLHF
16 | TRBJ1-6 | TRBV18 | NA | few | CASSPPARPNNSPLHF
15 | TRBJ2-3 | TRBV2 | NA | few | CASTPAGQSTDTQYF